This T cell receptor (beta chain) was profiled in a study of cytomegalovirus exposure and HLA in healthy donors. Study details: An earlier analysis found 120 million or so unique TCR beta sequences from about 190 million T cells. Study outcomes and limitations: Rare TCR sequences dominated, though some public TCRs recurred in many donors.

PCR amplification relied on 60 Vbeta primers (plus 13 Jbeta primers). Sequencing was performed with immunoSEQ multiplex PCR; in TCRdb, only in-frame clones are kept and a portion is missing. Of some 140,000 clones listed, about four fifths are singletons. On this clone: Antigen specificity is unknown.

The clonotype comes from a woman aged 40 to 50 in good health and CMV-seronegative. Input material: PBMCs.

In DNA form, the CDR3 reads TGTGCCAGCAGACTAAGCGGGGGGGCTAACGAGCAGTACTTC. Translating it yields CASRLSGGANEQYF. The chain joins TRBV6-5 to TRBJ2-7; 10 bases are shared with TRBD2. Germline V gives CDR1 MNHEY, CDR2 SVGAGI. The CDR3 spans 14 residues. Trimming took 6 bases from V and 5 from J; bases not matched to a gene: 7.